The clone carrying this T cell receptor (beta chain) turned up a few times. These data come from a study of T-cell reconstitution after alpha-beta-depleted transplantation in children. With 8 bases clipped from V and 4 bases from J, the junction kept 3 bases outside the gene matches. This CDR3 spans 14 amino acids. Using unique molecular identifiers, the investigators prepared the TCRbeta library. TCRdb re-derived calls from the PCR reads in MiXCR, one entry per CDR3 protein. Counted here are 250,000 to 350,000 distinct CDR3 sequences, 9.9% occurring once; the ten biggest clones make up around 10%. The clonotype was recovered from a human donor who donated a stem cell graft to a child with SCID. This chain uses TRBV12-3 or TRBV12-4 with TRBJ2-2; TRBD1 aligns across 11 bases. The sequenced sample was PBMCs from the stem cell graft donor, obtained from the stem cell graft. The CDR3 reads CASGGTGGTGELFF. CDR3 DNA: TGTGCCAGCGGTGGGACAGGGGGCACCGGGGAGCTGTTTTTT.